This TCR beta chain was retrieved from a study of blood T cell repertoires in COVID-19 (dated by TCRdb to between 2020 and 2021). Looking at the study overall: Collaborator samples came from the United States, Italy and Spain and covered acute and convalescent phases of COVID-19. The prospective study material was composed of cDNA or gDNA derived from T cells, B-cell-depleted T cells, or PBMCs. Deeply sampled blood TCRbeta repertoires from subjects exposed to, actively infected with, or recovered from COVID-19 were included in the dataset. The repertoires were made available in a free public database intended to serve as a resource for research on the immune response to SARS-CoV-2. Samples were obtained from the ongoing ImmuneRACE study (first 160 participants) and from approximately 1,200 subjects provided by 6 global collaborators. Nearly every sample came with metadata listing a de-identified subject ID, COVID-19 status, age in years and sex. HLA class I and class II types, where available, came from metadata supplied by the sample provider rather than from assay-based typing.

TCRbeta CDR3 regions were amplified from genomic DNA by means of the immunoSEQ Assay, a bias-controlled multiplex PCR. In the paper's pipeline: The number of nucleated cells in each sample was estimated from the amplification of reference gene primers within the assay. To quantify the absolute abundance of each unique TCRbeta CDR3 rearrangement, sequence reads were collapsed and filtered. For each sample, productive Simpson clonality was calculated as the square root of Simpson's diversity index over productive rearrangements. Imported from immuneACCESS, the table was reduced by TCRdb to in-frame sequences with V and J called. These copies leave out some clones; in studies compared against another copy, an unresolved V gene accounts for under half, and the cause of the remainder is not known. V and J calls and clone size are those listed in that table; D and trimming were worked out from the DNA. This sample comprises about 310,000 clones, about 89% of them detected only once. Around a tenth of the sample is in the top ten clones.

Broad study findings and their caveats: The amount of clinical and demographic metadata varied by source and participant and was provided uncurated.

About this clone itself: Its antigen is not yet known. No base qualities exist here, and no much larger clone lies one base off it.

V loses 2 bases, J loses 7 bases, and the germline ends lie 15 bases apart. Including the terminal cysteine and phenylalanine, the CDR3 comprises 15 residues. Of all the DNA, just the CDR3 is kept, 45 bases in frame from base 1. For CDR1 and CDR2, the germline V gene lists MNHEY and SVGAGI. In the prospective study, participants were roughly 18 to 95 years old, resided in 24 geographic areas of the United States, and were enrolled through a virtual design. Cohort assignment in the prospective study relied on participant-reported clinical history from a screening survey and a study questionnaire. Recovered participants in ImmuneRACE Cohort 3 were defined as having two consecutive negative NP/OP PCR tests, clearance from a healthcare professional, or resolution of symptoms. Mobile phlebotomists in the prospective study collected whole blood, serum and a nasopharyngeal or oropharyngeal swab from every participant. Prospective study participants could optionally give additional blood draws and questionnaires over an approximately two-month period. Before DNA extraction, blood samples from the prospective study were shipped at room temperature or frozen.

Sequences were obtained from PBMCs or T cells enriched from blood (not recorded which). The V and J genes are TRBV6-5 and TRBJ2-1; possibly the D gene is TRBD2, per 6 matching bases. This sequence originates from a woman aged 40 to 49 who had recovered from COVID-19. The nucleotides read TGTGCCAGCAGTTACCGCGGGAAAGGTGGGAATGAGCAGTTCTTC. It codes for CASSYRGKGGNEQFF.